This T cell receptor (beta chain) emerged from a study of control samples from healthy donors and cancer patients. CDR3 length: 15 residues. Germline assignment: CDR1 MNHEY and CDR2 SVGAGI. The V end was cut by 0 bases, the J end by 0 bases, with 8 bases between. Clones were read by immunoSEQ multiplex PCR, and TCRdb kept only the in-frame ones, dropping some. The sample yields more than 65,000 clones, roughly 90% seen once. This TCR derives from an older woman with head and neck cancer. The V call is TRBV6-5, the J call TRBJ1-1; D unresolved. Input material: PBMCs. The CDR3 loop reads CASSYSGRLNTEAFF. CDR3 bases: TGTGCCAGCAGTTACTCAGGCAGACTGAACACTGAAGCTTTCTTT.